Each of the 22 T cell receptor beta chains below was sequenced from the same sample in a study of radiotherapy plus CTLA-4 blockade in lung cancer. The method was immunoSEQ multiplex PCR; TCRdb's version includes in-frame clones alone and lacks a portion of them. The data contain approximately 80,000 clones, nearly 75% of them seen just once; the ten biggest clones take up roughly 10%. The source material was peripheral blood, sampled from a patient treated with radiotherapy plus ipilimumab. The receptors were sampled from a human donor with non-small cell lung cancer whose response to radiotherapy plus ipilimumab could not be evaluated.

This rearrangement joins TRBV6-6 to TRBJ1-6; D remains unclear. The CDR3 is 16 amino acids. Germline CDR1 is MNHNY and CDR2 is SVGAGI (reference sequence). Between the trimmed V and J ends, which lost 0 bases and 7 bases, there was a span of 13 bases. The CDR3 bases are TGTGCCAGCAGTTACTCGACCGCCATGAGGAATTCACCCCTCCACTTT. Amino acid sequence: CASSYSTAMRNSPLHF.

The genes are TRBV5-1 and TRBJ2-3; the match to TRBD2 covers 11 bases. Germline-derived CDR1 and CDR2 are SGHRS and YFSETQ. This CDR3 is 15 amino acids long. Trimming at V came to 4 bases and at J to 8 bases, leaving 9 bases not matched to a gene. CDR3 in amino acids: CASSTYSGGDSTQYF. CDR3 nucleotide sequence: TGCGCCAGCAGCACGTATAGCGGGGGGGATAGTACGCAGTATTTT. Full variable domain (missing parts from reference TRBV5-1 and TRBJ2-3): KAGVTQTPRYLIKTRGQQVTLSCSPISGHRSVSWYQQTPGQGLQFLFEYFSETQRNKGNFPGRFSGRQFSNSRSEMNVSTLELGDSALYLCASSTYSGGDSTQYFGPGTRLTVL.

The chain couples TRBV6-6 to TRBJ2-1; 10 positions agree with TRBD2. V lost 6 bases to trimming and J lost 1 base; unmatched junction nucleotides: 6. The CDR3 covers 16 residues. Germline V gives CDR1 MNHNY, CDR2 SVGAGI (reference sequence). The CDR3 region has the DNA TGTGCCAGCAGCCCTGGACTAGCGGAATCCTACAATGAGCAGTTCTTC. Translation: CASSPGLAESYNEQFF.

This sequence joins TRBV5-1 and TRBJ1-1; D unclear. Trimming left V 3 bases short and J 2 bases short, with 14 bases between. The CDR3 runs to 15 residues. CDR1 SGHRS and CDR2 YFSETQ come from the germline V gene. The CDR3 nucleotides are TGCGCCAGCAGCTCCGCGGGCAGGAGTAACACTGAAGCTTTCTTT. Translation gives CASSSAGRSNTEAFF.

V and J are TRBV5-1 and TRBJ1-1; 11 nucleotides align to TRBD1. CDR1 and CDR2 from the germline V gene are SGHRS and YFSETQ. CDR3 length equals 17 residues. The ends lost 4 bases at V and 3 bases at J; junction bases unmatched: 11. The CDR3 DNA is TGCGCCAGCAGCCCCGGACAGGGGGCAAATGTATACACTGAAGCTTTCTTT. Protein: CASSPGQGANVYTEAFF.

V and J are TRBV5-1 and TRBJ1-1; 10 positions agree with TRBD1. J gave up 0 bases and V 3 bases, and 2 bases lay outside the gene matches. Germline V gives CDR1 SGHRS, CDR2 YFSETQ. This CDR3 region has 15 residues. The CDR3 nucleotides read TGCGCCAGCAGCTGGGGACAGGGGATGAACACTGAAGCTTTCTTT. Its translation: CASSWGQGMNTEAFF.

The chain's CDR3 is CASSLVIGDSYEQYF. In nucleotides, the CDR3 is TGTGCCAGCAGCTTAGTTATCGGGGACTCCTACGAGCAGTACTTC. The chain recombines TRBV7-9 with TRBJ2-7, with D maybe TRBD2 (5 bases). The V and J ends lost 1 base and 0 bases respectively, with 10 bases between them. This CDR3 is 15 amino acids long. CDR1 and CDR2 from the germline V gene are SEHNR and FQNEAQ (reference sequence).

V is TRBV6-5 and J is TRBJ1-5, with TRBD1 as a possible D gene (5 bases). Trimming removed 6 bases at V and 2 bases at J, with 14 bases between. The CDR3 contains 15 residues. Per the germline V gene, CDR1 is MNHEY and CDR2 is SVGAGI. The CDR3 region has the DNA TGTGCCAGCAGAATTGAAGGGGTTGGCAATCAGCCCCAGCATTTT. Its protein is CASRIEGVGNQPQHF.

This clone was seen only a few times. V is TRBV7-6 and J is TRBJ1-3; no clear D. CDR1 is SGHVS, CDR2 FNYEAQ, per germline. The CDR3 is 13 amino acids. Trimming shortened V by 1 base and J by 4 bases, and 5 bases separated the two germline ends. DNA for the CDR3: TGTGCCAGCAGCTTAGGTCCGGGAAACACCATATATTTT. This gives the protein CASSLGPGNTIYF.

The J gene is TRBJ2-3, the V gene TRBV10-3, with 8 bases that match TRBD2. This CDR3 is built from 14 residues. Germline CDR1 reads ENHRY; CDR2 reads SYGVKD. Trimming took 7 bases from V and 6 from J; bases not matched to a gene: 9. CDR3 in DNA: TGTGCCATCAAAGGGACTAGTCAAGGGGATACGCAGTATTTT. As protein: CAIKGTSQGDTQYF.

The chain joins TRBV19 to TRBJ2-1, with TRBD1 matching over 9 bases. CDR1 and CDR2 from the germline V gene are LNHDA and SQIVND (reference sequence). Losses at the gene ends were 6 bases for V and 5 bases for J; bases not matched to a gene: 11. This CDR3 comprises 16 residues. The CDR3: CASSSFGTGTNNEQFF. The CDR3 DNA reads as TGTGCCAGTAGCTCCTTTGGGACAGGGACCAACAATGAGCAGTTCTTC.

This chain uses TRBV7-2 with TRBJ1-3; D gene ambiguous. The CDR3 covers 12 residues. The V and J ends lost 2 bases and 9 bases respectively, with 8 bases between them. Germline V gene sequence: CDR1 SGHTA, CDR2 FQGNSA. The CDR3 spells CASSLTDSTIYF. As DNA, the CDR3 is TGTGCCAGCAGCTTAACTGATAGCACCATATATTTT.

The rearrangement joins TRBV29-1 to TRBJ2-1; 8 bases are a match to TRBD1. The CDR3 has 12 amino acids. Germline lookup yields CDR1 SQVTM and CDR2 ANQGSEA. V trimming: 5 bases; J trimming: 9 bases; junction bases outside the gene matches: 6. The CDR3 is CSVTGGRGEQFF. The DNA for the CDR3 is TGCAGCGTTACAGGGGGTCGGGGTGAGCAGTTCTTC.

The chain uses TRBV4-1 and TRBJ1-2; 7 nucleotides align to TRBD1. In germline, CDR1 is MGHRA, CDR2 YSYEKL. CDR3 size: 11 residues. V trimming: 6 bases; J trimming: 7 bases; junction bases outside the gene matches: 2. The DNA of the CDR3 is TGCGCCAGCAGGAACAGGGGTGGCTACACCTTC. Translated, it gives CASRNRGGYTF.

The rearrangement joins TRBV15 to TRBJ1-1; possible D gene TRBD1, 5 bases. Germline V gives CDR1 LNHNV, CDR2 YYDKDF (reference sequence). Trimming stripped 8 bases from V and 4 bases from J, with 14 bases between. The CDR3 is 13 amino acids. In DNA form, the CDR3 reads TGTGCCACCCGACGAGTCGGGGGCACTGAAGCTTTCTTT. Its protein is CATRRVGGTEAFF.

This chain connects TRBV11-2 to TRBJ2-7, with TRBD2 matching 10 bases. This CDR3 spans 18 amino acids. V lost 5 bases to trimming and J lost 5 bases; unmatched junction nucleotides: 18. In germline, CDR1 is SGHAT, CDR2 FQNNGV. The CDR3 bases are TGTGCCAGCAGCACAGCCGGACTAGCGGCGCCGGGGGAGGACGAGCAGTACTTC. Protein: CASSTAGLAAPGEDEQYF.

This clone has just a few counts. The chain recombines TRBV7-2 with TRBJ2-1, with TRBD2 matching 8 bases. Per germline, CDR1 SGHTA and CDR2 FQGNSA. With V trimmed by 3 bases and J by 7 bases, 11 bases remained unmatched. The CDR3 is 16 residues long. The CDR3 DNA reads TGTGCCAGCAGCTTCGACTCCGGGACTAGTGGAAATGAGCAGTTCTTC. Residues: CASSFDSGTSGNEQFF.

The chain uses TRBV4-1 and TRBJ1-1; 9 positions match TRBD1. CDR1 and CDR2 from the germline V gene are MGHRA and YSYEKL. The CDR3 extends over 16 amino acids. Trimming removed 7 bases from V and 2 bases from J; junction bases left unmatched: 11. CDR3 sequence: CASTIPGQGGNTEAFF. In DNA form, the CDR3 reads TGCGCCAGCACCATCCCGGGACAGGGAGGAAACACTGAAGCTTTCTTT.

The rearrangement links TRBV5-4 to TRBJ2-3, with 7 positions matching TRBD2. This CDR3 spans 14 amino acids. The ends lost 4 bases at V and 0 bases at J; junction bases unmatched: 2. Germline lookup yields CDR1 SGHNT and CDR2 YYREEE (reference sequence). The CDR3 bases are TGTGCCAGCAGCCGGGACTACAGCACAGATACGCAGTATTTT. Translated, it gives CASSRDYSTDTQYF.

This chain connects TRBV15 to TRBJ2-3, with 7 nucleotides matching TRBD2. In germline, CDR1 is LNHNV, CDR2 YYDKDF (reference sequence). Trimming cost V 6 bases and J 2 bases; bases outside gene matches: 8. The CDR3 has 15 residues. Written as DNA, the CDR3 is TGTGCCACCAGGGCGATAGCGGGCCTCACAGATACGCAGTATTTT. This translates into CATRAIAGLTDTQYF.

The rearrangement uses TRBV25-1 and TRBJ2-1; 9 bases map to TRBD1. The CDR3 runs 11 residues. Germline V gives CDR1 MGHDK, CDR2 SYGVNS. V shed 8 bases and J 9 bases; nucleotides not matched to a gene: 2. The DNA of the CDR3 is TGTGCCAGCGGGACAGGGAGTGAGCAGTTCTTC. This gives the protein CASGTGSEQFF.

This rearrangement joins TRBV28 to TRBJ2-7, with 10 nucleotides matching TRBD2. This CDR3 has 13 amino acids. V shed 7 bases, J shed 2 bases, and the junction held 2 bases outside the gene matches. Germline V gives CDR1 MDHEN, CDR2 SYDVKM. CDR3 loop: CASIGTSAYEQYF. CDR3 sequence (DNA): TGTGCCAGCATCGGGACTAGCGCCTACGAGCAGTACTTC.